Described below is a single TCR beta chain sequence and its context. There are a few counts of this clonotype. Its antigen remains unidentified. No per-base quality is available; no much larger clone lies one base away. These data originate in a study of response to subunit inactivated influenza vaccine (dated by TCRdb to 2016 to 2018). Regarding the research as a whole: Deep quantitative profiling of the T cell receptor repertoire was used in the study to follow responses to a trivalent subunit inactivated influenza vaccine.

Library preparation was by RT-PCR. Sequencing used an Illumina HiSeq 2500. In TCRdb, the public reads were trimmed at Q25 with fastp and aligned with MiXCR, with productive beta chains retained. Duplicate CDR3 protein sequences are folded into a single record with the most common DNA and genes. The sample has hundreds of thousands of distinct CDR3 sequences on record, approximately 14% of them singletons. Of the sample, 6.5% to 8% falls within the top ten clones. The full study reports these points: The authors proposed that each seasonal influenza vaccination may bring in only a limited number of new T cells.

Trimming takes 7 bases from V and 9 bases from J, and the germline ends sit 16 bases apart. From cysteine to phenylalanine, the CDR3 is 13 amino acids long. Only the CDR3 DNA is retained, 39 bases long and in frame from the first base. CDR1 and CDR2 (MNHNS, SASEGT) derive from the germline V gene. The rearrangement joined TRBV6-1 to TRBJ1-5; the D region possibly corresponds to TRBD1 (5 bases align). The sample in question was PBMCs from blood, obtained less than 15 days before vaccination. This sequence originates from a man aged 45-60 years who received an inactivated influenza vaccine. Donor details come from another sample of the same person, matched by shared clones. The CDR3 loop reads CASKAGSGMPQHF. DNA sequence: TGTGCCAGCAAGGCAGGGAGCGGGATGCCCCAGCATTTT.